This T cell receptor beta chain was found in a study of blood T cell repertoires in COVID-19. This table comes from immunoSEQ multiplex PCR, and its TCRdb copy is limited to in-frame clones, with some not included. The top ten hold around 0.62% of the sample, which has more than 150,000 clones, about four fifths seen once. CDR1 MDHEN and CDR2 SYDVKM come from the germline V gene. V dropped 6 bases and J dropped 5; count of bases not matched to a gene: 5. The CDR3 is 14 amino acids. The source material was peripheral blood. The chain recombines TRBV28 with TRBJ2-2; TRBD2 matches at 8 bases. The sequence came from a man in his 60s with acute or convalescent COVID-19. In nucleotides, the CDR3 is TGTGCCAGCAGACGCGCGGGGGGTACCGGGGAGCTGTTTTTT. Encoded protein: CASRRAGGTGELFF.